This T cell receptor (beta chain) was recorded in a study of blood T cell repertoires in COVID-19. Study information: The United States, Italy and Spain were the sources of the acute and convalescent COVID-19 samples. PBMCs, B-cell-depleted T cells, or T cells provided the cDNA or gDNA that made up the material.

Under the authors' procedure: Amplification from reference gene primers served as the basis for estimated nucleated cell counts. Here immunoSEQ multiplex PCR was the method, and the copy in TCRdb shows in-frame clones only, minus some. D and trimming come from the DNA, and the V and J calls and clone size come from that table. The sample has about 240,000 clones; about four fifths are singletons. V was trimmed by 0 bases and J by 8 bases, leaving 22 bases between them. The germline V gene has CDR1 GTSNPN and CDR2 SVGIG (reference sequence). The CDR3 is 16 amino acids. What was sequenced was peripheral blood. This chain connects TRBV30 to TRBJ1-2; tentatively, D is TRBD1 (5 bases). This clonotype was obtained from a woman aged 70-85 years with acute or convalescent COVID-19. The DNA of the CDR3 is TGTGCCTGGAGTGTACTGGCCTCAGGTGGGGGGTACGGCTACACCTTC. Its translation is CAWSVLASGGGYGYTF.